Each of the 14 T cell receptor beta chains below was sequenced from the same sample in a study of blood T cell repertoires in COVID-19. Libraries were prepared by immunoSEQ multiplex PCR; TCRdb keeps only in-frame clonotypes and omits some of them. Among approximately 46,000 clones, roughly 86% were seen once, and the ten largest hold roughly 15%. Material for sequencing was peripheral blood. These receptors were collected from a man aged 55-75 years with active or convalescent COVID-19.

The CDR3 DNA sequence: TGTGCCAGCTCAGTCCTGACAGGGTCAACGGAAGGCGGGGAGCTGTTTTTT. This sequence encodes CASSVLTGSTEGGELFF. The rearrangement joins TRBV18 to TRBJ2-2, with 7 bases identical to TRBD1. The V gene's germline CDR1 is KGHSH and CDR2 LQKENI. This CDR3 region has 17 residues. V dropped 5 bases and J dropped 7; count of bases not matched to a gene: 16.

The V gene is TRBV11-3, the J gene TRBJ2-7, with D tentatively TRBD2 (6 bases). Trimming took off 0 bases at V and 6 bases at J, with 9 bases between the two ends. Germline V gives CDR1 SGHNT, CDR2 YENEEA. This CDR3 contains 13 residues. CDR3: CASSLEPEGEQYF. CDR3 DNA sequence: TGTGCCAGCAGCTTAGAGCCGGAGGGCGAGCAGTACTTC. Complete variable domain (other parts from reference TRBV11-3 and TRBJ2-7): EAGVVQSPRYKIIEKKQPVAFWCNPISGHNTLYWYLQNLGQGPELLIRYENEEAVDDSQLPKDRFSAERLKGVDSTLKIQPAELGDSAVYLCASSLEPEGEQYFGPGTRLTVT.

The chain couples TRBV18 to TRBJ1-6; 9 bases are shared with TRBD1. The V gene's germline CDR1 is KGHSH and CDR2 LQKENI. This CDR3 is 16 amino acids long. Trimming cost V 2 bases and J 4 bases; bases outside gene matches: 3. In nucleotides, the CDR3 is TGTGCCAGCTCACCAGCCGGGACAGGGTATAATTCACCCCTCCACTTT. It is translated as CASSPAGTGYNSPLHF.

The chain links TRBV5-5 to TRBJ1-1; no clear D gene. Trimming took off 5 bases at V and 4 bases at J, with 15 bases between the two ends. Germline V gene data show CDR1 as SGHKS and CDR2 as YYEKEE (reference sequence). The CDR3 length is 14 residues. As DNA, the CDR3 is TGTGCCAGCAGACGTGGACGGGAGGGCACTGAAGCTTTCTTT. This gives the protein CASRRGREGTEAFF.

The rearrangement links TRBV4-1 to TRBJ2-5; 11 nucleotides line up with TRBD2. Germline V lookup: CDR1 MGHRA, CDR2 YSYEKL. This CDR3 contains 16 residues. V shed 0 bases, J shed 5 bases, and the junction held 5 bases outside the gene matches. The CDR3 DNA reads as TGCGCCAGCAGCCAAGAACTAGCGGGGGACGGGGAGACCCAGTACTTC. This codes for CASSQELAGDGETQYF.

The rearrangement joins TRBV7-9 to TRBJ1-2, with D hard to call. With 4 bases removed from V and 8 bases from J, the gap between germline ends came to 14 bases. Germline CDR1 reads SEHNR; CDR2 reads FQNEAQ (reference sequence). The CDR3 runs 13 residues. DNA for the CDR3: TGTGCCAGCAGCTCGTCCGGACTTGGAGGCTACACCTTC. Amino acid sequence: CASSSSGLGGYTF.

The rearrangement links TRBV28 to TRBJ1-2; D gene unclear. Trimming removed 5 bases at V and 5 bases at J, with 3 bases between. Germline V gene data show CDR1 as MDHEN and CDR2 as SYDVKM. The CDR3 is made up of 10 amino acids. CDR3 loop: CASSRYGYTF. In DNA, the CDR3 is TGTGCCAGCAGTCGTTATGGCTACACCTTC.

The gene calls are TRBV27 and TRBJ1-4; 8 nucleotides line up with TRBD1. This CDR3 has 17 amino acids. Trimming cost V 0 bases and J 3 bases; bases outside gene matches: 6. CDR1 is MNHEY, CDR2 SMNVEV, per germline (reference sequence). The chain's CDR3 is CASSLSTGGVANEKLFF. CDR3 sequence (DNA): TGTGCCAGCAGTTTATCCACAGGGGGAGTTGCTAATGAAAAACTGTTTTTT.

The chain's CDR3 is CASSLVTNYGYTF. The DNA for the CDR3 is TGTGCCAGCAGCTTGGTTACTAACTATGGCTACACCTTC. V usage is TRBV5-6 and J usage is TRBJ1-2; D is undetermined. Trimming took off 0 bases at V and 0 bases at J, with 3 bases between the two ends. Germline V CDR1 and CDR2: SGHDT, YYEEEE. The CDR3 runs to 13 residues.

V is TRBV10-1 and J is TRBJ2-7, with D possibly being TRBD1 (7 bases). This CDR3 comprises 16 residues. The V and J ends lost 0 bases and 9 bases respectively, with 21 bases between them. CDR1 WNHNN and CDR2 SYGVQD come from the germline V gene (reference sequence). The CDR3 coding sequence is TGCGCCAGCAGTGAGTCGATAGCCAGGGGGGCCGATGTGCAGTACTTC. Residues: CASSESIARGADVQYF.

The genes are TRBV7-9 and TRBJ1-1; tentative D call: TRBD1 (5 bases). Trimming pared 0 bases from V and 7 bases from J, leaving 9 bases between. The germline gives CDR1 SEHNR, CDR2 FQNEAQ (reference sequence). The CDR3 is made up of 13 amino acids. CDR3 region: CASSLALGGEAFF. The CDR3 DNA is TGTGCCAGCAGCTTAGCCCTCGGGGGTGAAGCTTTCTTT.

The V call is TRBV5-1, the J call TRBJ1-1; TRBD1 aligns across 7 bases. The V and J ends lost 1 base and 4 bases, in that order; junction bases with no gene match: 4. The CDR3 runs to 14 residues. Looked up from germline, CDR1 is SGHRS and CDR2 is YFSETQ. The CDR3 coding sequence is TGCGCCAGCAGCTTGCAGGGGGGCGGCACTGAAGCTTTCTTT. It codes for CASSLQGGGTEAFF.

The chain employs TRBV7-3 and TRBJ1-2, with TRBD1 identical over 9 bases. In germline, CDR1 is SGHTA, CDR2 FQGTGA. Unmatched junction bases numbered 2, after V lost 5 bases and J lost 4 bases. This CDR3 is 13 amino acids long. CDR3 DNA sequence: TGTGCCAGCAGCCAGACAGGGGGCTATGGCTACACCTTC. Its protein is CASSQTGGYGYTF.

The rearrangement links TRBV6-6 to TRBJ2-3, with 7 positions matching TRBD1. This CDR3 is 13 amino acids long. In germline, CDR1 is MNHNY, CDR2 SVGAGI (reference sequence). V lost 6 bases and J lost 5; bases outside the gene matches: 5. CDR3 coding DNA: TGTGCCAGCAGAGGGACAGTAGTAGATACGCAGTATTTT. It translates to CASRGTVVDTQYF.